These 18 T cell receptor beta chains share one sample of origin, sequenced in a study of T-cell memory formation after mild COVID-19. TCRdb used MiXCR to reprocess the 5' RACE reads, holding one entry per CDR3 protein. The sample has hundreds of thousands of distinct CDR3 sequences; about 20% are singletons. Material: PBMCs or a T cell subset sorted from them (not recorded which). All receptors derive from an adult woman who had mild COVID-19 (a few samples of this study predate the infection). Cell type and time point are not known.

The count of this clonotype is one. The V call is TRBV7-9, the J call TRBJ1-2; possible D gene TRBD1, 5 bases. Trimming shortened V by 4 bases and J by 8 bases, and 11 bases separated the two germline ends. The CDR3 spans 12 residues. The germline V gene has CDR1 SEHNR and CDR2 FQNEAQ (reference sequence). This chain's CDR3 is CASSSGARGYTF. The CDR3 region has the DNA TGTGCCAGCAGCTCCGGGGCGCGGGGCTACACCTTC.

The V gene is TRBV11-3, the J gene TRBJ2-1, with 8 bases fitting TRBD2. The CDR3 contains 16 residues. The V gene end was trimmed by 5 bases and the J gene end by 4 bases; junction bases not matched to a gene: 10. Germline CDR1 SGHNT, CDR2 YENEEA. The CDR3 region is CASSQYGTRAYNEQFF. The CDR3 DNA sequence: TGTGCCAGCAGCCAGTACGGGACTAGAGCTTACAATGAGCAGTTCTTC.

Only a few counts were recorded for this clonotype. The V gene is TRBV20-1, the J gene TRBJ2-7; D is possibly TRBD2 (6 bases). Per the germline V gene, CDR1 is DFQATT and CDR2 is SNEGSKA (reference sequence). The V end was cut by 6 bases, the J end by 0 bases, with 15 bases between. CDR3 length equals 14 residues. DNA for the CDR3: TGCAGTGCCGGCGCGGGACTGAACTCCTACGAGCAGTACTTC. It codes for CSAGAGLNSYEQYF.

This clonotype was recorded a few times. V gene TRBV24-1 combines with J gene TRBJ1-2; D is uncertain. The length of the CDR3 is 17 residues. Germline lookup yields CDR1 KGHDR and CDR2 SFDVKD. V dropped 0 bases and J dropped 6 bases, with 19 bases sitting between them. The CDR3 DNA sequence: TGTGCCACCAGTGATTTGGATCAGGAACGGCCCGACGATGGCTACACCTTC. Translating gives CATSDLDQERPDDGYTF.

V and J are TRBV12-3 or TRBV12-4 and TRBJ2-1; D perhaps matches TRBD1 (6 bases). V shed 0 bases and J shed 7 bases, with 10 bases lying between them. The CDR3 consists of 14 residues. This CDR3 reads CASSLAVQGNEQFF. Written as DNA, the CDR3 is TGTGCCAGCAGTTTAGCAGTTCAGGGGAATGAGCAGTTCTTC.

The chain has TRBV20-1 and TRBJ2-2; TRBD1 matches at 7 bases. Germline lookup yields CDR1 DFQATT and CDR2 SNEGSKA (reference sequence). Losses at the gene ends were 0 bases for V and 7 bases for J; bases not matched to a gene: 8. The CDR3 runs to 15 residues. CDR3 DNA: TGCAGTGCTAGAGATTCGTACAGGGGTATCGGGGAGCTGTTTTTT. Its translation is CSARDSYRGIGELFF.

The chain carries TRBV19 and TRBJ1-5; no clear D. V was trimmed by 3 bases and J by 6 bases, leaving 12 bases between them. The germline V gene has CDR1 LNHDA and CDR2 SQIVND (reference sequence). This CDR3 has 14 residues. The CDR3 sequence: CASSIRGRAQPQHF. CDR3 DNA sequence: TGTGCCAGTAGTATCCGTGGGAGGGCTCAGCCCCAGCATTTT.

This sequence joins TRBV9 and TRBJ1-3, with D uncertain. V dropped 4 bases and J dropped 0 bases, with 8 bases sitting between them. The length of the CDR3 is 14 residues. Germline V gives CDR1 SGDLS, CDR2 YYNGEE. In DNA, the CDR3 is TGTGCCAGCAGCCCTGGGATCTCTGGAAACACCATATATTTT. Translating gives CASSPGISGNTIYF.

This clonotype has only a few counts. The chain carries TRBV27 and TRBJ1-5; a possible D gene is TRBD1 (5 bases). The germline V gene encodes CDR1 MNHEY and CDR2 SMNVEV (reference sequence). The CDR3 spans 15 residues. V was shortened by 5 bases and J by 5 bases, with 16 bases between the two germline ends. The CDR3 loop is CASSTGTLVDQPQHF. The DNA of the CDR3 is TGTGCCAGCAGTACCGGGACCCTGGTTGATCAGCCCCAGCATTTT.

This clonotype appeared a few times. J is TRBJ1-3 and V is TRBV6-5, with 10 bases that match TRBD1. Germline V gene lookup returns CDR1 MNHEY and CDR2 SVGAGI. V lost 6 bases, J lost 2 bases, and 7 bases stayed unmatched. There are 16 residues in the CDR3. The CDR3 nucleotides are TGTGCCAGCAGCCCGGGGACAGGGGATCCTGGAAACACCATATATTTT. Amino acid sequence: CASSPGTGDPGNTIYF.

This clonotype has just a few counts. The chain combines TRBV29-1 with TRBJ1-4; TRBD1 agrees at 7 bases. J gave up 7 bases and V 4 bases, and 9 bases lay outside the gene matches. Germline V gene sequence: CDR1 SQVTM, CDR2 ANQGSEA. This CDR3 has 14 residues. CDR3 sequence (DNA): TGCAGCGTTGCCAAATTGGGACAGCCTGAAAAACTGTTTTTT. Amino acid sequence: CSVAKLGQPEKLFF.

The CDR3 nucleotides read TGTGCCAGCAGCACTCACAGGGGCTGGGCTTTCTTT. This translates into CASSTHRGWAFF. The chain combines TRBV3-1 with TRBJ1-1, with 7 bases fitting TRBD1. Germline-derived CDR1 and CDR2 are LGHDT and YNNKEL (reference sequence). V lost 5 bases, J lost 11 bases, and 8 bases stayed unmatched. This CDR3 spans 12 amino acids.

This clonotype was seen more than once but under ten times. The chain combines TRBV5-1 with TRBJ2-7, with D perhaps matching TRBD1 (6 bases). CDR3 length: 12 residues. Germline lookup yields CDR1 SGHRS and CDR2 YFSETQ. Trimming removed 1 base at V and 7 bases at J, with 9 bases between. As DNA, the CDR3 is TGCGCCAGCAGCTTGAACAGGGCTGAGCAGTACTTC. It yields the protein CASSLNRAEQYF.

This clonotype was seen more than once but under ten times. The rearrangement uses TRBV6-5 and TRBJ1-1; 8 bases fit TRBD1. The length of the CDR3 is 13 residues. The germline V gene encodes CDR1 MNHEY and CDR2 SVGAGI. The ends lost 7 bases at V and 5 bases at J; junction bases unmatched: 6. The CDR3 is CASTDRGRTEAFF. The CDR3, as DNA: TGTGCCAGCACCGACAGGGGAAGGACTGAAGCTTTCTTT.

This clonotype came up a few times. The genes are TRBV6-2 or TRBV6-3 and TRBJ1-3, with 9 bases lining up with TRBD1. V was clipped by 6 bases and J by 2 bases; unmatched bases: 5. Germline CDR1 is MNHEY and CDR2 is SVGEGT. This CDR3 region has 15 residues. The CDR3 bases are TGTGCCAGCAGCGACCGGGACAGGGCTGGAAACACCATATATTTT. Translation: CASSDRDRAGNTIYF.

This clonotype appeared a few times. This chain uses TRBV9 with TRBJ1-3; no firm D call. The CDR3 length is 14 residues. Trimming removed 0 bases from V and 0 bases from J, with 4 bases in between. Germline loops: CDR1 SGDLS, CDR2 YYNGEE. The CDR3 DNA reads TGTGCCAGCAGCGTAGAGCCCTCTGGAAACACCATATATTTT. The encoded protein is CASSVEPSGNTIYF.

J is TRBJ2-1 and V is TRBV11-2; D gene unclear. Germline V gives CDR1 SGHAT, CDR2 FQNNGV. CDR3 length: 14 amino acids. V shed 6 bases and J shed 9 bases, with 18 bases lying between them. The CDR3 region has the DNA TGTGCCAGCAGACCCGATATACGACCGGGTGAGCAGTTCTTC. Translating gives CASRPDIRPGEQFF.

There are a few counts of this clonotype. The gene calls are TRBV7-9 and TRBJ2-1; D not certain. The V gene's germline CDR1 is SEHNR and CDR2 FQNEAQ (reference sequence). Trimming pared 1 base from V and 9 bases from J, leaving 13 bases between. This CDR3 region has 14 residues. The CDR3 region has the DNA TGTGCCAGCAGCTTAGGGCTTGGGGTGGGTGAGCAGTTCTTC. Its translation: CASSLGLGVGEQFF.